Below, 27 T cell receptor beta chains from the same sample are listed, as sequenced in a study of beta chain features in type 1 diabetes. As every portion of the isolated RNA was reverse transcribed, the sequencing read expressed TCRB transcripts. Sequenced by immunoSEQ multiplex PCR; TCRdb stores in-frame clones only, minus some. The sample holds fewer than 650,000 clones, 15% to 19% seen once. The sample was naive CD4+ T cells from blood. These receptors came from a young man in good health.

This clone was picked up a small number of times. CDR3 amino acids: CASSLGTSGSNEQFF. The CDR3 DNA reads as TGCGCCAGCAGCTTGGGGACTAGCGGGAGCAATGAGCAGTTCTTC. The V gene is TRBV5-1, the J gene TRBJ2-1, with TRBD2 matching 13 bases. Germline V CDR1 and CDR2: SGHRS, YFSETQ. The V gene end was trimmed by 0 bases and the J gene end by 6 bases; junction bases not matched to a gene: 0. The CDR3 length is 15 residues.

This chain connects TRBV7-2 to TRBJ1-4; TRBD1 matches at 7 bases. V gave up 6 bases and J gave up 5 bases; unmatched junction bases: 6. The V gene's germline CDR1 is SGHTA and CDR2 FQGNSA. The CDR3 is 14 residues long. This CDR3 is CASSAGQLNEKLFF. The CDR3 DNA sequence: TGTGCCAGCAGTGCGGGACAGCTGAATGAAAAACTGTTTTTT.

CDR3 amino acids: CASSLITHREVTGELFF. CDR3 sequence (DNA): TGTGCCAGCAGCTTGATAACTCACAGGGAGGTAACCGGGGAGCTGTTTTTT. The gene calls are TRBV5-6 and TRBJ2-2, with D perhaps given as TRBD1 or TRBD2 (6 bases each). V lost 1 base and J 5 bases, leaving 18 bases between the germline ends. Looked up from germline, CDR1 is SGHDT and CDR2 is YYEEEE. This CDR3 region has 17 residues.

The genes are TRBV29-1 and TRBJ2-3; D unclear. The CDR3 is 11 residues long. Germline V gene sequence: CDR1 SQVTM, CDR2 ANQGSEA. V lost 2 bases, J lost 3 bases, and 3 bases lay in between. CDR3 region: CSVERTDTQYF. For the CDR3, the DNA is TGCAGCGTTGAAAGGACAGATACGCAGTATTTT.

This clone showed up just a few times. CDR3 loop: CASSLGTGSQPQHF. The CDR3 DNA reads as TGTGCCAGCAGTTTGGGGACAGGGAGTCAGCCCCAGCATTTT. The chain links TRBV28 to TRBJ1-5; 9 nucleotides match TRBD1. Germline V gives CDR1 MDHEN, CDR2 SYDVKM. Trimming took 3 bases from V and 6 from J; bases not matched to a gene: 3. The CDR3 runs to 14 residues. Looking up the rest from reference TRBV28 and TRBJ1-5 gives the full variable domain: DVKVTQSSRYLVKRTGEKVFLECVQDMDHENMFWYRQDPGLGLRLIYFSYDVKMKEKGDIPEGYSVSREKKERFSLILESASTNQTSMYLCASSLGTGSQPQHFGDGTRLSIL.

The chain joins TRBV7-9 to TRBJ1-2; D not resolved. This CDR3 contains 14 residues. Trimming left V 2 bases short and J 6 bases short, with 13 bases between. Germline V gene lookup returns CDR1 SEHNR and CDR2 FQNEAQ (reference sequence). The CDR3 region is CASSLMWEMNGYTF. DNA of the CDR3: TGTGCCAGCAGCTTAATGTGGGAGATGAATGGCTACACCTTC.

CDR3 nucleotide sequence: TGTGCCAGCGGGCGCGGGGGGGCAAGGGAGCAGTACTTC. It translates to CASGRGGAREQYF. The chain uses TRBV7-2 and TRBJ2-7, with TRBD2 matching 9 bases. The CDR3 loop spans 13 amino acids. CDR1 and CDR2 from the germline V gene are SGHTA and FQGNSA. The V and J ends lost 8 bases and 7 bases, in that order; junction bases with no gene match: 9.

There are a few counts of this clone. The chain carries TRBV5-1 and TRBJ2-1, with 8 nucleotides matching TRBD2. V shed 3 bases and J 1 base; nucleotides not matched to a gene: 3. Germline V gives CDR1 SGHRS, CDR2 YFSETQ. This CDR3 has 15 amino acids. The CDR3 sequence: CASSSTSASYNEQFF. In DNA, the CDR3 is TGCGCCAGCAGCTCGACTAGCGCTTCCTACAATGAGCAGTTCTTC. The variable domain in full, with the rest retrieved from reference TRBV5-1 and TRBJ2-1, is KAGVTQTPRYLIKTRGQQVTLSCSPISGHRSVSWYQQTPGQGLQFLFEYFSETQRNKGNFPGRFSGRQFSNSRSEMNVSTLELGDSALYLCASSSTSASYNEQFFGPGTRLTVL.

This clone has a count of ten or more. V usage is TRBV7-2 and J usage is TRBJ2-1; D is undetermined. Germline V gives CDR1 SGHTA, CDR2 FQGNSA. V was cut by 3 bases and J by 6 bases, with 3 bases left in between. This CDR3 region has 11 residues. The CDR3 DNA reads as TGTGCCAGCAGCTTGAGCAATGAGCAGTTCTTC. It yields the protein CASSLSNEQFF.

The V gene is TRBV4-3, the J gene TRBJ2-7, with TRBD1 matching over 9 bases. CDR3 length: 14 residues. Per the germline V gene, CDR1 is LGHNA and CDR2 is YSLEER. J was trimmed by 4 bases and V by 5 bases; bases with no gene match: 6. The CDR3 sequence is CASSYQTGGYEQYF. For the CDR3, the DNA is TGCGCCAGCAGCTACCAGACAGGGGGGTACGAGCAGTACTTC.

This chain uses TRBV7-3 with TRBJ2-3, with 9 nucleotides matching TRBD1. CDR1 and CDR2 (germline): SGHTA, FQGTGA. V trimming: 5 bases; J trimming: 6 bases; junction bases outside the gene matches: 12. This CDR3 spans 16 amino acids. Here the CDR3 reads CASSPFRIQGADTQYF. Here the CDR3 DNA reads TGTGCCAGCAGCCCATTCCGAATACAGGGGGCGGATACGCAGTATTTT.

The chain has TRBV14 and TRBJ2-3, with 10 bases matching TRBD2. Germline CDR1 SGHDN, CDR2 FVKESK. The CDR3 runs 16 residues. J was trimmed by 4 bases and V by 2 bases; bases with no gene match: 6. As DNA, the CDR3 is TGTGCCAGCAGCCAACTTGGGACTAGCGAATCAGATACGCAGTATTTT. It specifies CASSQLGTSESDTQYF.

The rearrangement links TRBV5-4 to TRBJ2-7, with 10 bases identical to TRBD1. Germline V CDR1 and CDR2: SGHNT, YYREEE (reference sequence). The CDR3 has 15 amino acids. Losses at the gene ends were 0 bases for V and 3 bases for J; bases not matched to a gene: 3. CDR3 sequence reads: CASSLAGTGVYEQYF. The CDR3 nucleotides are TGTGCCAGCAGCTTGGCCGGGACAGGGGTCTACGAGCAGTACTTC.

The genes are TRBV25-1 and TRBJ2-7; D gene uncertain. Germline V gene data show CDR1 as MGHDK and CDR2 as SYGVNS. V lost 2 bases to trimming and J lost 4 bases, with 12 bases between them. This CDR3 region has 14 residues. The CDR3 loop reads CASSEHSPPYEQYF. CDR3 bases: TGTGCCAGCAGTGAACACTCACCGCCATACGAGCAGTACTTC.

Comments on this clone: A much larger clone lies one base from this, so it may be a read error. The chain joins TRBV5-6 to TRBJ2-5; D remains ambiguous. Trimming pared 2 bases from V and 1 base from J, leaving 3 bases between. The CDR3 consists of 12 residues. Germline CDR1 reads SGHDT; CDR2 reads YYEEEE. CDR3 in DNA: TGTGCCAGCAGCTTCGGCCAAGAGACCCAGTACTTC. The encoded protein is CASSFGQETQYF.

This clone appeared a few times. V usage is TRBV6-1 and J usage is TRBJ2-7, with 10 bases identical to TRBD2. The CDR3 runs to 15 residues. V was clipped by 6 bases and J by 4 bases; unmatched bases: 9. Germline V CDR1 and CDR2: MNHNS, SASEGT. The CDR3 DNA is TGTGCCAGCAGCTCCGCTAGCGGGAGTGGGTACGAGCAGTACTTC. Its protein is CASSSASGSGYEQYF.

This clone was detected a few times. The CDR3 here is CASSRGDTQYF. CDR3 coding DNA: TGTGCCAGCAGCCGGGGTGATACGCAGTATTTT. The rearrangement links TRBV7-9 to TRBJ2-3, with D possibly being TRBD2 (5 bases). Germline V gene sequence: CDR1 SEHNR, CDR2 FQNEAQ (reference sequence). The CDR3 is 11 residues long. Trimming removed 5 bases from V and 6 bases from J, with 6 bases in between.

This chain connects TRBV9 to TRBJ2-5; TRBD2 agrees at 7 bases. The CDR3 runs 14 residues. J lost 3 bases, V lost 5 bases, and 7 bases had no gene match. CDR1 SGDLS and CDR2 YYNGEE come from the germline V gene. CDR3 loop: CASRTGTKKETQYF. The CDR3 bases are TGTGCCAGCAGGACCGGGACTAAGAAAGAGACCCAGTACTTC.

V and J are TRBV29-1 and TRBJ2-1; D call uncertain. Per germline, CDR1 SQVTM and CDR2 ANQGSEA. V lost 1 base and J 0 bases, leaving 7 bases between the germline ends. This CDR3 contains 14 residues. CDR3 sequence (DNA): TGCAGCGTTGAAGGACGGAGCTCCTACAATGAGCAGTTCTTC. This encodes CSVEGRSSYNEQFF.

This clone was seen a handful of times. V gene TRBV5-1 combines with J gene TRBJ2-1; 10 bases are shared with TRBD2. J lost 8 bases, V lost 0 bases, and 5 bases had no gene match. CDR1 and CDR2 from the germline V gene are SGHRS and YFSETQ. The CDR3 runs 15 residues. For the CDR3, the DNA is TGCGCCAGCAGCTTGGCCAGCGGGGGGGCCGATGAGCAGTTCTTC. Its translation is CASSLASGGADEQFF.

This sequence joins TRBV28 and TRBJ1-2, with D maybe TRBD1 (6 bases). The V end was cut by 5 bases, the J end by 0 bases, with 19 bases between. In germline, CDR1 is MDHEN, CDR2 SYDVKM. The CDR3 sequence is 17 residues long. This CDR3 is CASSATPGTPSNYGYTF. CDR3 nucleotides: TGTGCCAGCAGTGCAACTCCCGGGACACCTTCTAACTATGGCTACACCTTC.

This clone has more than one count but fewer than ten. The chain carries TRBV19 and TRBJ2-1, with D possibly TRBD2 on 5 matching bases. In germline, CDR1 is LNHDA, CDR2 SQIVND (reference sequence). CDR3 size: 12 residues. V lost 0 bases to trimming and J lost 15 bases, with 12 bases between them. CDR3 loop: CASSIDGPGRFF. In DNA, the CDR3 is TGTGCCAGTAGTATAGATGGACCGGGAAGGTTCTTC.

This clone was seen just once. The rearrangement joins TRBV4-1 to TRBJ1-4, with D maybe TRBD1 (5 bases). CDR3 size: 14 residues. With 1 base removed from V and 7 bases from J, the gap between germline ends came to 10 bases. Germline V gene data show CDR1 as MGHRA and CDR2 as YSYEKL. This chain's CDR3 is CASSQVLQGEKLFF. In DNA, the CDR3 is TGCGCCAGCAGCCAAGTGCTCCAGGGTGAAAAACTGTTTTTT.

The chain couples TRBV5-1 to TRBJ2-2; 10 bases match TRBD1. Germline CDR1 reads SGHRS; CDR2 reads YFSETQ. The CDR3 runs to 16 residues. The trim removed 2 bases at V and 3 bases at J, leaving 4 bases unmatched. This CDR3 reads CASSFTGQGYTGELFF. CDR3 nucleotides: TGCGCCAGCAGCTTCACGGGACAGGGGTACACCGGGGAGCTGTTTTTT.

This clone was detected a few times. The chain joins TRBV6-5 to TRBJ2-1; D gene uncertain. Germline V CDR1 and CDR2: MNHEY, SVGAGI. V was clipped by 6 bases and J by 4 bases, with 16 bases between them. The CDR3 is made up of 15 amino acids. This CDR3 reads CASSHQDRIYNEQFF. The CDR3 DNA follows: TGTGCCAGCAGCCACCAGGACCGAATATACAATGAGCAGTTCTTC.

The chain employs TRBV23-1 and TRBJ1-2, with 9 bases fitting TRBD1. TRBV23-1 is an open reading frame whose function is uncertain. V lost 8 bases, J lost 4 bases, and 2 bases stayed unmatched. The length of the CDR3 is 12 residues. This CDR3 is CASPDRGYGYTF. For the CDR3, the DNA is TGCGCCAGCCCGGACAGGGGCTATGGCTACACCTTC.

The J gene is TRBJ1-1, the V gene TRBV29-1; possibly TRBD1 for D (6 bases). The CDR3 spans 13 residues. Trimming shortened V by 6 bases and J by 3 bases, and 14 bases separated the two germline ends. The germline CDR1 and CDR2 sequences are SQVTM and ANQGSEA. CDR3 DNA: TGCAGCGTACAGGGTTTAGGGTACACTGAAGCTTTCTTT. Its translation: CSVQGLGYTEAFF.